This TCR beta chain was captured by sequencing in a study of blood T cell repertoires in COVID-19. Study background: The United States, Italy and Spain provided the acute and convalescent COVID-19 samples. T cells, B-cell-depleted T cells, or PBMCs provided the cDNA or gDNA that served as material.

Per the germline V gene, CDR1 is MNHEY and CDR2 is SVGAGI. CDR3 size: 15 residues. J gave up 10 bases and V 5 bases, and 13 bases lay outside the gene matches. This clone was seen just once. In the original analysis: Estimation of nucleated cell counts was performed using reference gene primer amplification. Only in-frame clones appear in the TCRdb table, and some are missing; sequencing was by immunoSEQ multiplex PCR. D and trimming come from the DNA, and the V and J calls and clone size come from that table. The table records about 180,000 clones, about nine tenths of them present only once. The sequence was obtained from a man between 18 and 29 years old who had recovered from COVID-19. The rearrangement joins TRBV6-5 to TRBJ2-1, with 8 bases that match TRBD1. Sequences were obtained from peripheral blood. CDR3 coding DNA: TGTGCCAGCAGTCCCGGACAGGGTGGAGCCTTGGAGCAGTTCTTC. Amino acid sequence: CASSPGQGGALEQFF.